This T cell receptor (beta chain) derives from a study of blood T cell repertoires in COVID-19. Study-level information: The samples span acute and convalescent COVID-19 from the United States, Italy and Spain. Sources were T cells, B-cell-depleted T cells, or PBMCs; the material itself was cDNA or gDNA.

Study processing details: Reference gene primer amplification yielded estimated nucleated cell counts. Assay used: immunoSEQ multiplex PCR; TCRdb lists only in-frame clones, some missing. From that table come the V and J calls and clone size; the DNA was used to work out D and trimming. The repertoire holds tens of thousands of clones, with about 85% as singletons. With 2 bases clipped from V and 6 bases from J, the junction kept 20 bases outside the gene matches. This CDR3 has 21 amino acids. The germline gives CDR1 MNHEY, CDR2 SVGEGT. Sequences were obtained from peripheral blood. The rearrangement uses TRBV6-2 or TRBV6-3 and TRBJ2-1, with 12 positions matching TRBD2. The clonotype originates from a woman in her 70s with acute or convalescent COVID-19. The CDR3 loop reads CASSYQRRTSGTPTIINEQFF. The CDR3 nucleotides read TGTGCCAGCAGTTACCAAAGGCGGACTAGCGGGACGCCCACCATAATCAATGAGCAGTTCTTC.